These 14 T cell receptor beta chains were all obtained from the same sample, sequenced in a study of STAT5B mutations in CD4+ large granular lymphocyte leukemia. Sequencing used immunoSEQ multiplex PCR; TCRdb keeps in-frame clones, though not all of them. In the table there are tens of thousands of clones, about four fifths of which are singletons. Sequencing input: CD4+ T cells from blood buffy coats. These receptors came from a human donor in good health.

The V call is TRBV2, the J call TRBJ2-7, with D perhaps matching TRBD2 (6 bases). Trimming took 8 bases from V and 0 from J, leaving 8 bases between them. This CDR3 region has 12 residues. The V gene's germline CDR1 is SNHLY and CDR2 FYNNEI. The CDR3 loop is CASGEDSYEQYF. The CDR3 DNA reads as TGTGCCAGCGGGGAGGACTCCTACGAGCAGTACTTC.

V is TRBV19 and J is TRBJ2-1; D is ambiguous. V gave up 2 bases and J gave up 7 bases, with 6 bases separating them. Germline assignment: CDR1 LNHDA and CDR2 SQIVND (reference sequence). The CDR3 is made up of 12 amino acids. In DNA, the CDR3 is TGTGCCAGTAGTATAATCGGGAATGAGCAGTTCTTC. Its translation: CASSIIGNEQFF.

J is TRBJ2-1 and V is TRBV2; 13 bases line up with TRBD2. J gave up 7 bases and V 7 bases, and 7 bases lay outside the gene matches. The CDR3 is made up of 15 amino acids. Germline V gene data show CDR1 as SNHLY and CDR2 as FYNNEI. CDR3 nucleotide sequence: TGTGCCAGCAAACTAGCGGGGGGGATATGGAATGAGCAGTTCTTC. Translation: CASKLAGGIWNEQFF.

This chain links TRBV7-6 with TRBJ1-1, with TRBD1 matching 9 bases. With V trimmed by 5 bases and J by 4 bases, 5 bases remained unmatched. Germline V gene sequence: CDR1 SGHVS, CDR2 FNYEAQ. CDR3 length: 14 amino acids. In DNA, the CDR3 is TGTGCCAGCAGCCTGGGACAGGGACTCACTGAAGCTTTCTTT. It codes for CASSLGQGLTEAFF.

The chain uses TRBV19 and TRBJ1-2; possible D gene TRBD1, 5 bases. From germline, CDR1 is LNHDA and CDR2 SQIVND (reference sequence). V lost 2 bases, J lost 1 base, and 17 bases lay in between. The CDR3 length is 17 residues. Here the CDR3 DNA reads TGTGCCAGTAGTATACTGCTCTCCGGGGGAGGTAACTATGGCTACACCTTC. Translation: CASSILLSGGGNYGYTF.

This clone was observed a handful of times. This rearrangement joins TRBV7-2 to TRBJ2-5; a possible D gene is TRBD2 (6 bases). The CDR3 consists of 16 residues. Looked up from germline, CDR1 is SGHTA and CDR2 is FQGNSA. The germline V and J ends were trimmed by 1 base and 1 base, with 13 bases remaining between them. The CDR3 sequence is CASSLGPGGTQETQYF. The DNA for the CDR3 is TGTGCCAGCAGCTTAGGGCCCGGAGGGACCCAAGAGACCCAGTACTTC. Full variable domain (rest looked up from reference TRBV7-2 and TRBJ2-5): GAGVSQSPSNKVTEKGKDVELRCDPISGHTALYWYRQSLGQGLEFLIYFQGNSAPDKSGLPSDRFSAERTGGSVSTLTIQRTQQEDSAVYLCASSLGPGGTQETQYFGPGTRLLVL.

This sequence joins TRBV13 and TRBJ2-3, with D possibly TRBD1 on 7 matching bases. Germline-derived CDR1 and CDR2 are PRHDT and FYEKMQ (reference sequence). V dropped 3 bases and J dropped 6 bases, with 13 bases sitting between them. The CDR3 is 14 amino acids. CDR3 residues: CASSFPTGRDTQYF. In DNA, the CDR3 is TGTGCCAGCAGCTTCCCGACAGGGAGGGATACGCAGTATTTT.

CDR3 nucleotide sequence: TGCGCCAGCAGCTTGGCGGCGGATTCTGGAAACACCATATATTTT. Residues: CASSLAADSGNTIYF. The rearrangement joins TRBV5-1 to TRBJ1-3, with D unclear. V gave up 0 bases and J gave up 1 base, with 8 bases separating them. CDR1 is SGHRS and CDR2 is YFSETQ in the germline V gene. This CDR3 has 15 amino acids.

This sequence joins TRBV18 and TRBJ2-4, with TRBD1 as a possible D gene (5 bases). This CDR3 comprises 20 residues. The germline V gene has CDR1 KGHSH and CDR2 LQKENI. Deletions cut 0 bases from V and 2 bases from J, with 23 bases between. The CDR3 DNA reads as TGTGCCAGCTCACCACCTGGGGCATCCTCTGGGGCAGGGACCAAAAACATTCAGTACTTC. It is translated as CASSPPGASSGAGTKNIQYF.

This sequence joins TRBV13 and TRBJ2-2, with unresolved D. The CDR3 contains 15 residues. Per the germline V gene, CDR1 is PRHDT and CDR2 is FYEKMQ (reference sequence). V was shortened by 0 bases and J by 6 bases, with 11 bases between the two germline ends. CDR3 DNA sequence: TGTGCCAGCAGCTTAGGATACAGTTTGGCCGGGGAGCTGTTTTTT. Residues: CASSLGYSLAGELFF.

The chain uses TRBV5-1 and TRBJ2-3; TRBD2 might be the D (7 bases). Germline V gene data show CDR1 as SGHRS and CDR2 as YFSETQ. The CDR3 totals 15 residues. V was cut by 4 bases and J by 2 bases, with 14 bases left in between. CDR3 sequence: CASSQGGAATDTQYF. The DNA of the CDR3 is TGCGCCAGCAGCCAAGGGGGGGCGGCCACAGATACGCAGTATTTT.

The genes are TRBV30 and TRBJ1-1; 7 bases align to TRBD1. The CDR3 has 17 residues. Germline CDR1 reads GTSNPN; CDR2 reads SVGIG (reference sequence). The junction had 12 bases not matched to a gene; V was cut back by 2 bases and J by 0 bases. CDR3 in amino acids: CAWSPGGGRFMNTEAFF. The CDR3 DNA reads as TGTGCCTGGAGTCCAGGGGGAGGGAGGTTCATGAACACTGAAGCTTTCTTT. Together with reference TRBV30 and TRBJ1-1, the CDR3 gives the full variable domain: SQTIHQWPATLVQPVGSPLSLECTVEGTSNPNLYWYRQAAGRGLQLLFYSVGIGQISSEVPQNLSASRPQDRQFILSSKKLLLSDSGFYLCAWSPGGGRFMNTEAFFGQGTRLTVV.

The count of this clone is one. This chain joins TRBV19 and TRBJ1-2; a weak D match, TRBD1 (5 bases). From germline, CDR1 is LNHDA and CDR2 SQIVND (reference sequence). CDR3 length: 10 residues. Trimming took 5 bases from V and 8 from J, leaving 6 bases between them. The CDR3 protein is CASSGAGYTF. The CDR3 region has the DNA TGTGCCAGTAGTGGGGCCGGCTACACCTTC.

This chain uses TRBV10-2 with TRBJ2-2; D remains unclear. This CDR3 region has 12 residues. Germline CDR1 and CDR2: WSHSY and SAAADI. V was cut by 5 bases and J by 2 bases, with 3 bases left in between. The CDR3 DNA reads as TGCGCCAGCAGTTTCAACACCGGGGAGCTGTTTTTT. Amino acids: CASSFNTGELFF.